This T cell receptor (beta chain) is drawn from a study of cytomegalovirus exposure and HLA in healthy donors. The CDR3 has 15 amino acids. Germline values: CDR1 ENHRY, CDR2 SYGVKD. With V trimmed by 0 bases and J by 4 bases, 1 base remained unmatched. Primers included in the PCR were 60 Vbeta and 13 Jbeta primers. Assay: immunoSEQ multiplex PCR; the TCRdb copy retains only in-frame clones and omits some. Its clone listing holds approximately 120,000 clones. The clonotype was recovered from a man between 40 and 49 years old in good health and CMV-seronegative. The chain recombines TRBV10-3 with TRBJ1-4; 8 bases fit TRBD1. Sequencing used PBMCs. The CDR3 loop reads CAISESGQGNEKLFF. The CDR3 DNA sequence: TGTGCCATCAGTGAGTCAGGACAGGGTAATGAAAAACTGTTTTTT.